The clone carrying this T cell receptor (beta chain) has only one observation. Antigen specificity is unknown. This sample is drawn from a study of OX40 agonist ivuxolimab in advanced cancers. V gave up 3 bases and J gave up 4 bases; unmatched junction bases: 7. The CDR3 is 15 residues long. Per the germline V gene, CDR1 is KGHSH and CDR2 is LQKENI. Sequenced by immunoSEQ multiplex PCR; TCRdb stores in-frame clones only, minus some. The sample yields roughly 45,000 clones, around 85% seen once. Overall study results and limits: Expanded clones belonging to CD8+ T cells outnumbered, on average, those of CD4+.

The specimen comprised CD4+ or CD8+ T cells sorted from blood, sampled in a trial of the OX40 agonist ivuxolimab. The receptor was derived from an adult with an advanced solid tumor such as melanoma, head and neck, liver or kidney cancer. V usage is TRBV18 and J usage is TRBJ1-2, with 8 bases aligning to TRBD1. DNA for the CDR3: TGTGCCAGCTCACCGGACAGGGCGGGGGCCTATGGCTACACCTTC. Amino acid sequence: CASSPDRAGAYGYTF. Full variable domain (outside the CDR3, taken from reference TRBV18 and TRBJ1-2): NAGVMQNPRHLVRRRGQEARLRCSPMKGHSHVYWYRQLPEEGLKFMVYLQKENIIDESGMPKERFSAEFPKEGPSILRIQQVVRGDSAAYFCASSPDRAGAYGYTFGSGTRLTVV.